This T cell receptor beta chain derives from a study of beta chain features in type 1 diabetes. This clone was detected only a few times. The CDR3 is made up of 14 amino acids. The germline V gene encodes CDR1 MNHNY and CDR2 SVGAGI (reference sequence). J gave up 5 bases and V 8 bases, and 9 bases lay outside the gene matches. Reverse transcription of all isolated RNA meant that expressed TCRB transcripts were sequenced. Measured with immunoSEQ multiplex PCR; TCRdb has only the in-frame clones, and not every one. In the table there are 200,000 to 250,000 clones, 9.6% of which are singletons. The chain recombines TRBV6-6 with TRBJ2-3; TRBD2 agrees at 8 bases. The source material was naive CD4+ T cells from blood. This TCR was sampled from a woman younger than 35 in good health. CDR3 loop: CASHTSGSRDTQYF. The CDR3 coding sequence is TGTGCCAGCCATACGAGCGGGAGTCGAGATACGCAGTATTTT.